The present TCR beta chain was sequenced within a study of T cell responses to AZD1222 COVID-19 vaccine. Study-level findings and limits: Females outnumbered males among donors, who were mostly white British; clonal diversity was possibly underestimated.

Data came from immunoSEQ multiplex PCR; TCRdb stores just in-frame clones and leaves some out. The sample lists 250,000 to 300,000 clones, about 94% seen once, with around 0.57% in the top ten. Remarks on this clone: Antigen: not known.

Looked up from germline, CDR1 is SEHNR and CDR2 is FQNEAQ (reference sequence). There are 16 residues in the CDR3. Trimming removed 6 bases at V and 0 bases at J, with 12 bases between. The receptor comes from an adult who received the AZD1222 COVID-19 vaccine. V is TRBV7-9 and J is TRBJ2-6; D perhaps matches TRBD2 (5 bases). Sequences were derived from peripheral blood, sampled 28 days after the second AZD1222 dose. The CDR3 coding sequence is TGTGCCAGCAGTCCACTGGGGAGCTCTGGGGCCAACGTCCTGACTTTC. This gives the protein CASSPLGSSGANVLTF.